The 9 T cell receptor beta chains below come from one sample, sequenced in a study of cytomegalovirus exposure and HLA in healthy donors. The study ran its PCR with 60 Vbeta and 13 Jbeta primers. Some clones are missing from TCRdb's copy, which holds only in-frame ones; the method was immunoSEQ multiplex PCR. The sample gives roughly 100,000 clones, around three quarters of which show up once; roughly 2.6% is in the top ten. Sequences were obtained from PBMCs. These receptors were taken from a man between 50 and 59 years old in good health and CMV-seropositive.

CDR3 loop: CASSQQDRGDGYTF. The CDR3 nucleotides read TGCGCCAGCAGCCAACAAGACAGGGGCGATGGCTACACCTTC. V usage is TRBV4-1 and J usage is TRBJ1-2; 8 bases fit TRBD1. V shed 2 bases and J 6 bases; nucleotides not matched to a gene: 5. Germline assignment: CDR1 MGHRA and CDR2 YSYEKL. The CDR3 contains 14 residues.

The rearrangement links TRBV5-4 to TRBJ2-7; TRBD1 might be the D (6 bases). V was cut by 6 bases and J by 6 bases, with 19 bases left in between. Germline assignment: CDR1 SGHNT and CDR2 YYREEE (reference sequence). There are 14 residues in the CDR3. The CDR3: CASTIKSQGSEQYF. As DNA, the CDR3 is TGTGCCAGCACCATAAAGTCACAGGGATCCGAGCAGTACTTC.

V usage is TRBV5-1 and J usage is TRBJ1-1, with 8 bases identical to TRBD1. This CDR3 comprises 13 residues. The V segment lost 3 bases and the J segment 7 bases; nucleotides outside the gene matches: 5. Germline CDR1 SGHRS, CDR2 YFSETQ. The CDR3 nucleotides read TGCGCCAGCAGCTACGGACAGGGCATTGAAGCTTTCTTT. Translated, it gives CASSYGQGIEAFF.

The gene calls are TRBV2 and TRBJ1-5; TRBD1 aligns across 7 bases. Trimming took 5 bases from V and 6 from J; bases not matched to a gene: 7. The CDR3 length is 14 residues. The germline CDR1 and CDR2 sequences are SNHLY and FYNNEI. CDR3 nucleotides: TGTGCCAGCAGTTCGCAGGGGGTAGGTCAGCCCCAGCATTTT. Translated: CASSSQGVGQPQHF.

J is TRBJ2-5 and V is TRBV11-2, with 9 bases that match TRBD2. This CDR3 has 15 amino acids. Germline lookup yields CDR1 SGHAT and CDR2 FQNNGV. Trimming removed 1 base from V and 2 bases from J; junction bases left unmatched: 2. The CDR3 loop reads CASSLALAGQETQYF. DNA of the CDR3: TGTGCCAGCAGCTTAGCCCTAGCGGGGCAAGAGACCCAGTACTTC.

The chain uses TRBV6-1 and TRBJ2-7; TRBD2 aligns across 12 bases. CDR1 is MNHNS, CDR2 SASEGT, per germline. The CDR3 is 16 residues long. Losses at the gene ends were 3 bases for V and 6 bases for J; bases not matched to a gene: 9. The CDR3 region is CASSDGASGRAGEQYF. The CDR3, as DNA: TGTGCCAGCAGTGATGGGGCTAGCGGGAGGGCCGGCGAGCAGTACTTC.

This clone was seen only a few times. The chain combines TRBV9 with TRBJ2-7, with 12 nucleotides matching TRBD2. This CDR3 spans 14 amino acids. Unmatched junction bases numbered 4, after V lost 3 bases and J lost 6 bases. Per germline, CDR1 SGDLS and CDR2 YYNGEE. The chain's CDR3 is CASSARTSGAEQYF. CDR3 sequence (DNA): TGTGCCAGCAGCGCCCGGACTAGCGGGGCCGAGCAGTACTTC.

The chain uses TRBV9 and TRBJ2-3; 8 nucleotides agree with TRBD2. This CDR3 comprises 15 residues. Germline V gene lookup returns CDR1 SGDLS and CDR2 YYNGEE. The trim removed 4 bases at V and 0 bases at J, leaving 4 bases unmatched. The CDR3 DNA reads as TGTGCCAGCAGCCATAGCGGGACTAGCACAGATACGCAGTATTTT. Translating gives CASSHSGTSTDTQYF.

The chain employs TRBV5-4 and TRBJ1-1, with TRBD1 as a possible D gene (6 bases). Per germline, CDR1 SGHNT and CDR2 YYREEE (reference sequence). V was cut by 0 bases and J by 11 bases, with 23 bases left in between. The CDR3 is made up of 16 amino acids. The CDR3 reads CASSLAPMSQGGEAFF. The CDR3 DNA follows: TGTGCCAGCAGCTTGGCTCCTATGTCACAGGGTGGAGAGGCTTTCTTT.